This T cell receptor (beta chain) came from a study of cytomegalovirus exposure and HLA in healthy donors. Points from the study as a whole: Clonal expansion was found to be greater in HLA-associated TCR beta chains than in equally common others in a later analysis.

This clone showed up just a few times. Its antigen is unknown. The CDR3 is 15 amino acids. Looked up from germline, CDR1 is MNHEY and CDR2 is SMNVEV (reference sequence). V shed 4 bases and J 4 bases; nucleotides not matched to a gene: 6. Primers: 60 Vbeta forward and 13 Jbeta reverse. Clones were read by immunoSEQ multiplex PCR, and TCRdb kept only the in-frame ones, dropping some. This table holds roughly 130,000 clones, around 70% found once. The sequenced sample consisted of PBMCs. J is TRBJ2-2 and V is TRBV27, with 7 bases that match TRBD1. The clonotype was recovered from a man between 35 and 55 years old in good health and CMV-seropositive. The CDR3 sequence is CASSWGQTPTGELFF. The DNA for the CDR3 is TGTGCCAGCAGTTGGGGACAGACCCCCACCGGGGAGCTGTTTTTT.